This T cell receptor beta chain comes out of a study of blood T cell repertoires in COVID-19. In the study overall: There were acute and convalescent COVID-19 samples, and they came from the United States, Italy and Spain. T cells, B-cell-depleted T cells, or PBMCs supplied cDNA or gDNA.

Original methodology: Estimation of nucleated cell counts was performed using reference gene primer amplification. TCRdb keeps only in-frame clones here, not all; method: immunoSEQ multiplex PCR. That table furnishes V, J and clone size, whereas the DNA furnished D and trimming. The sample contains 150,000 to 200,000 clones, 86% of which appear only once. The length of the CDR3 is 15 residues. Germline CDR1 and CDR2: MNHEY and SVGAGI. V trimming: 6 bases; J trimming: 4 bases; junction bases outside the gene matches: 6. This chain uses TRBV6-5 with TRBJ2-2; 9 nucleotides align to TRBD1. The specimen sequenced was peripheral blood. The receptor's source is a man between 65 and 85 years old with acute or convalescent COVID-19. This CDR3 is CASRVQGAGTGELFF. The CDR3 nucleotides are TGTGCCAGCAGGGTACAGGGGGCAGGCACCGGGGAGCTGTTTTTT.